The clone carrying this T cell receptor (beta chain) was counted between two and nine times. The data were obtained in a study of blood T cell repertoires in COVID-19. Overall study: The study drew acute and convalescent COVID-19 samples from the United States, Italy and Spain.

The protocol was immunoSEQ multiplex PCR, while the TCRdb copy is restricted to in-frame clones and leaves out a portion. The sample includes 250,000 or so clones, 65% to 85% of them seen just once. The V gene end was trimmed by 5 bases and the J gene end by 6 bases; junction bases not matched to a gene: 16. The CDR3 contains 18 residues. Germline CDR1 MDHEN, CDR2 SYDVKM. The receptor was derived from a man aged 50 or older who had recovered from COVID-19. Sequenced: PBMCs or T cells enriched from blood (not recorded which). The rearrangement links TRBV28 to TRBJ2-6; 7 bases align to TRBD1. CDR3 loop: CASSPLRDSLFEANVLTF. For the CDR3, the DNA is TGTGCCAGCAGTCCACTCCGGGACAGTCTGTTTGAGGCCAACGTCCTGACTTTC.